This TCR beta chain derives from a study of blood T cell repertoires in COVID-19. About the study: The United States, Italy and Spain provided the acute and convalescent COVID-19 samples. PBMCs, B-cell-depleted T cells, or T cells were the source of the cDNA or gDNA that made up the material.

In the original analysis: Researchers report that nucleated cell counts were estimated from reference gene primer amplification. The method was immunoSEQ multiplex PCR; TCRdb's version includes in-frame clones alone and lacks a portion of them. The V and J calls and the clone size are those of that table, but D and trimming were determined from the DNA. The sample yields roughly 240,000 clones, approximately 86% seen once. The CDR3 spans 15 residues. CDR1 is MGHRA and CDR2 is YSYEKL in the germline V gene. J lost 4 bases, V lost 3 bases, and 8 bases had no gene match. This clonotype was sampled from a woman aged 60-75 years who had recovered from COVID-19. This sequence joins TRBV4-1 and TRBJ1-2; 7 bases agree with TRBD1. Sequenced input: peripheral blood. CDR3 region: CASSQFTGTAYGYTF. CDR3 DNA: TGCGCCAGCAGCCAGTTTACCGGGACAGCCTATGGCTACACCTTC.